Below are 15 T cell receptor beta chains sequenced from a single sample in a study of read filtering for tumor transcriptome and immune sequencing. From around 440 ng of RNA, a library with molecular barcoded alpha/delta and beta/gamma adaptors was made. Using its own MiXCR run on the reads, TCRdb lists one record per CDR3 protein. The data contain about 86,000 distinct CDR3 sequences, 9% to 15% of them singletons. The sample taken for sequencing was a population of CD138-negative cells sorted from bone marrow. The receptors stem from a donor over 35 with multiple myeloma.

This clonotype was found a few times. The J gene is TRBJ1-1, the V gene TRBV18, with D maybe TRBD1 (6 bases). This CDR3 has 13 residues. Trimming stripped 6 bases from V and 8 bases from J, with 16 bases between. Germline CDR1 is KGHSH and CDR2 is LQKENI. The CDR3 DNA reads TGTGCCAGCTCTAACAGGGACCAACCCGAAGCTTTCTTT. Its translation: CASSNRDQPEAFF.

This clonotype was counted at least ten times. This chain links TRBV20-1 with TRBJ1-5; TRBD1 might be the D (6 bases). V lost 4 bases and J 1 base, leaving 23 bases between the germline ends. CDR3 size: 18 residues. Germline V lookup: CDR1 DFQATT, CDR2 SNEGSKA (reference sequence). The CDR3 DNA is TGCAGTGCTACACGAGCTCGACGCGGCGGGACAAGCAATCAGCCCCAGCATTTT. Translated: CSATRARRGGTSNQPQHF.

Turning to this clonotype: This could be a read error, since a much larger clone is one nucleotide away. The chain is built from TRBV29-1 and TRBJ2-6; D uncertain. V was trimmed by 4 bases and J by 6 bases, leaving 19 bases between them. The germline V gene has CDR1 SQVTM and CDR2 ANQGSEA. This CDR3 region has 16 residues. The CDR3 protein is CSVGMASGHEANVLTF. The DNA of the CDR3 is TGCAGCGTTGGAATGGCAAGTGGGCATGAGGCCAACGTCCTGACTTTC.

Ten or more counts support this clonotype. This sequence joins TRBV30 and TRBJ2-1, with 14 bases aligning to TRBD2. CDR3 length: 15 residues. CDR1 and CDR2 from the germline V gene are GTSNPN and SVGIG (reference sequence). V shed 3 bases, J shed 8 bases, and the junction held 6 bases outside the gene matches. The CDR3 DNA follows: TGTGCCTGGAGCCCCGGGACTAGCGGGAGCTATGAGCAGTTCTTC. Its protein is CAWSPGTSGSYEQFF.

This clonotype showed up many times. The chain links TRBV18 to TRBJ2-1; 12 nucleotides match TRBD2. The CDR3 contains 16 residues. V lost 3 bases and J lost 7; bases outside the gene matches: 7. Looked up from germline, CDR1 is KGHSH and CDR2 is LQKENI. The CDR3 protein is CASSPPLAGGGNEQFF. For the CDR3, the DNA is TGTGCCAGCTCACCCCCTCTAGCGGGAGGGGGAAATGAGCAGTTCTTC. Full variable domain (outside the CDR3, taken from reference TRBV18 and TRBJ2-1): NAGVMQNPRHLVRRRGQEARLRCSPMKGHSHVYWYRQLPEEGLKFMVYLQKENIIDESGMPKERFSAEFPKEGPSILRIQQVVRGDSAAYFCASSPPLAGGGNEQFFGPGTRLTVL.

The sample holds many counts of this clonotype. The rearrangement links TRBV2 to TRBJ1-2; D uncertain. Germline V CDR1 and CDR2: SNHLY, FYNNEI. The CDR3 length is 14 residues. The ends were cut back, 6 bases at V and 1 base at J, with 12 bases in the middle. The CDR3 protein is CASSPGTFNYGYTF. The CDR3 DNA reads TGTGCCAGCAGCCCCGGAACATTTAACTATGGCTACACCTTC.

In its sample, this clonotype was seen many times. The chain links TRBV5-1 to TRBJ2-7, with D possibly matching TRBD2 (5 bases). Trimming removed 1 base from V and 3 bases from J, with 8 bases in between. From germline, CDR1 is SGHRS and CDR2 YFSETQ. CDR3 size: 13 residues. The CDR3 nucleotides are TGCGCCAGCAGCTTGAACGGGATCTACGAGCAGTACTTC. Its translation: CASSLNGIYEQYF.

This clonotype was picked up many times. The V call is TRBV5-4, the J call TRBJ1-2; a possible D gene is TRBD1 (6 bases). Germline CDR1 reads SGHNT; CDR2 reads YYREEE (reference sequence). This CDR3 contains 15 residues. The ends were cut back, 1 base at V and 4 bases at J, with 14 bases in the middle. CDR3: CASSLRDTNAYGYTF. The CDR3 DNA reads TGTGCCAGCAGCTTGAGGGACACGAACGCCTATGGCTACACCTTC.

Many counts were recorded for this clonotype. The chain uses TRBV10-3 and TRBJ1-5, with D unclear. The CDR3 spans 15 residues. The germline V gene encodes CDR1 ENHRY and CDR2 SYGVKD. V was trimmed by 5 bases and J by 5 bases, leaving 16 bases between them. The CDR3 DNA is TGTGCCATCAGTAAAGACACGGGAGGAGATCAGCCCCAGCATTTT. This gives the protein CAISKDTGGDQPQHF.

The chain has TRBV7-2 and TRBJ2-5, with a possible D match to TRBD2 (5 bases). Germline V CDR1 and CDR2: SGHTA, FQGNSA. This CDR3 is built from 14 residues. V lost 3 bases, J lost 0 bases, and 8 bases lay in between. The CDR3 DNA is TGTGCCAGCAGCTTTTACGGGAACCAAGAGACCCAGTACTTC. It encodes CASSFYGNQETQYF.

This clonotype was observed at least ten times. V is TRBV10-3 and J is TRBJ2-1; 8 bases fit TRBD2. Per the germline V gene, CDR1 is ENHRY and CDR2 is SYGVKD. V lost 4 bases to trimming and J lost 0 bases; unmatched junction nucleotides: 14. The CDR3 totals 19 residues. CDR3 in amino acids: CAISGSDSTSGSSYNEQFF. For the CDR3, the DNA is TGTGCCATCAGTGGATCCGACAGTACTAGCGGTAGCTCCTACAATGAGCAGTTCTTC.

This clonotype was seen at least ten times. CDR3 protein: CAWSVRAQETQYF. CDR3 DNA sequence: TGTGCCTGGAGTGTACGAGCGCAAGAGACCCAGTACTTC. This sequence joins TRBV30 and TRBJ2-5; D remains unclear. The V end was cut by 0 bases, the J end by 2 bases, with 7 bases between. The CDR3 loop spans 13 amino acids. Looked up from germline, CDR1 is GTSNPN and CDR2 is SVGIG (reference sequence). The whole variable domain, remainder taken from reference TRBV30 and TRBJ2-5, is SQTIHQWPATLVQPVGSPLSLECTVEGTSNPNLYWYRQAAGRGLQLLFYSVGIGQISSEVPQNLSASRPQDRQFILSSKKLLLSDSGFYLCAWSVRAQETQYFGPGTRLLVL.

This clonotype was seen a single time. A clone one base away is much larger, so this may be a read error. The chain recombines TRBV15 with TRBJ1-3; 7 bases match TRBD1. The CDR3 has 14 amino acids. Germline V gene lookup returns CDR1 LNHNV and CDR2 YYDKDF (reference sequence). The CDR3 loop reads CATREGTAGNTIDF. The CDR3 nucleotides read TGTGCCACCAGGGAGGGGACAGCTGGAAACACCATAGATTTT.

This clonotype was observed at least ten times. This chain connects TRBV7-2 to TRBJ2-3; no clear D gene. This CDR3 comprises 16 residues. With 1 base removed from V and 4 bases from J, the gap between germline ends came to 15 bases. The germline V gene has CDR1 SGHTA and CDR2 FQGNSA. The CDR3 is CASSLGYSRDADTQYF. DNA for the CDR3: TGTGCCAGCAGCTTAGGGTACAGTAGAGACGCAGATACGCAGTATTTT.

This clonotype was picked up many times. This chain connects TRBV6-2 or TRBV6-3 to TRBJ2-7; either TRBD1 or TRBD2 may supply D (5 bases each). Germline V lookup: CDR1 MNHEY, CDR2 SVGEGT. The ends were cut back, 2 bases at V and 2 bases at J, with 22 bases in the middle. This CDR3 region has 18 residues. CDR3 sequence (DNA): TGTGCCAGCAGTTACCCGACCCGGGGCCGAGGGAACCCCTACGAGCAGTACTTC. Encoded protein: CASSYPTRGRGNPYEQYF.